The entry below describes one TCR beta chain. Some clones are missing from TCRdb's copy, which holds only in-frame ones; the method was immunoSEQ multiplex PCR. This sample has 80,000 or so clones; roughly 90% occur once, and the top ten carry approximately 2.3%. The source of the sample is a study of OX40 agonist ivuxolimab in advanced cancers. The junction had 6 bases not matched to a gene; V was cut back by 5 bases and J by 2 bases. The CDR3 is made up of 13 amino acids. Germline values: CDR1 SQVTM, CDR2 ANQGSEA. The chain carries TRBV29-1 and TRBJ2-7, with 7 nucleotides matching TRBD2. The clonotype originates from an adult with an advanced solid tumor such as melanoma, head and neck, liver or kidney cancer. Material: CD4+ or CD8+ T cells sorted from blood, obtained in a trial of the OX40 agonist ivuxolimab. The CDR3 DNA follows: TGCAGCGTTACCGGGAGGATGACCTACGAGCAGTACTTC. Protein: CSVTGRMTYEQYF.